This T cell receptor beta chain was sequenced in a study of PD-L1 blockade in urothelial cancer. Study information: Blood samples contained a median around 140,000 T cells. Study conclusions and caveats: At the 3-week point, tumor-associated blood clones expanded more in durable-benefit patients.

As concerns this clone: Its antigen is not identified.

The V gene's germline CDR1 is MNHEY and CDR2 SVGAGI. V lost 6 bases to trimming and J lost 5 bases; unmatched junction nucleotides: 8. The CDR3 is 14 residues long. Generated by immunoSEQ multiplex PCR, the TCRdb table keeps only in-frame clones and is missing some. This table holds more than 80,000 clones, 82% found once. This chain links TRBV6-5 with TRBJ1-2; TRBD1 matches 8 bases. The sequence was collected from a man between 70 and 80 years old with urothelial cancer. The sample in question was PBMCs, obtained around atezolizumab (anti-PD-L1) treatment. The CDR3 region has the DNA TGTGCCAGCAGCATAAATCAGGGGGCATATGGCTACACCTTC. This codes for CASSINQGAYGYTF.